This TCR beta chain was documented in a study of blood T cells in healthy people across ages. Isolated PBMCs totaled at least 7 million in each sample. A sample-barcoded 5' primer and a J-beta primer mix were used in a second PCR of about 7 to 12 cycles. TCRdb re-called the 5' RACE reads with MiXCR, one entry per CDR3 protein. Counted here are about 840,000 distinct CDR3 sequences, 29% occurring once; the ten biggest clones make up approximately 10%. Germline CDR1 SGHRS, CDR2 YFSETQ. The CDR3 is made up of 14 amino acids. Trimming took off 3 bases at V and 10 bases at J, with 17 bases between the two ends. This clonotype came up a few times. These data were also filed under a second study, of T cells of mothers and their children.

The chain employs TRBV5-1 and TRBJ2-1; D is possibly TRBD1 (6 bases). Input material: blood. This receptor was obtained from a woman aged 40-49 years in good health. As DNA, the CDR3 is TGCGCCAGCAGCTCCGCTGAGTCCGGGACAGAGCAGTTCTTC. This translates into CASSSAESGTEQFF.